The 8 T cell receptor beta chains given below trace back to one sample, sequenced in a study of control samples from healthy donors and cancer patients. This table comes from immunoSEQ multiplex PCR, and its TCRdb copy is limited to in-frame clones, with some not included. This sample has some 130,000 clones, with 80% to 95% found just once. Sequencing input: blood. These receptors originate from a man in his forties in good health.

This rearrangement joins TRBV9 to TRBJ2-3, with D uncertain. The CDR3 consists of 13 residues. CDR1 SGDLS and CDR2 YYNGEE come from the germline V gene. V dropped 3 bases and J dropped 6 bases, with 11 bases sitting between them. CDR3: CASSATPRDTQYF. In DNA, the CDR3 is TGTGCCAGCAGCGCGACCCCCAGGGATACGCAGTATTTT. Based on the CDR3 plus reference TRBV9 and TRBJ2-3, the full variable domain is DSGVTQTPKHLITATGQRVTLRCSPRSGDLSVYWYQQSLDQGLQFLIQYYNGEERAKGNILERFSAQQFPDLHSELNLSSLELGDSALYFCASSATPRDTQYFGPGTRLTVL.

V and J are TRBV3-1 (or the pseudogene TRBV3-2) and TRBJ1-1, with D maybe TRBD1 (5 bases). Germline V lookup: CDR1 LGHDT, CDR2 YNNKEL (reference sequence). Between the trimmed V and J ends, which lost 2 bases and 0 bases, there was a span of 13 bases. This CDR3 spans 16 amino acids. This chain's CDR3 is CASSQFQGLMNTEAFF. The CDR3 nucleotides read TGTGCCAGCAGCCAATTCCAGGGACTAATGAACACTGAAGCTTTCTTT.

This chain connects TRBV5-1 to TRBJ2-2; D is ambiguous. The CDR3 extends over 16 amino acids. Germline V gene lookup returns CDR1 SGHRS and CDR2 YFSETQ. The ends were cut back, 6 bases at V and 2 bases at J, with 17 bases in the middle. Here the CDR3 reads CASTSGLLSNTGELFF. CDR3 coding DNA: TGCGCCAGCACGTCTGGATTGCTTTCCAACACCGGGGAGCTGTTTTTT.

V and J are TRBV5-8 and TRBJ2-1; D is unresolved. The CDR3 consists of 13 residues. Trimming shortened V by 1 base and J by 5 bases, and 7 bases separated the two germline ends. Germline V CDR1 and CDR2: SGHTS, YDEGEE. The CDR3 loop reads CASSLLVNNEQFF. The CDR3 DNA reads TGTGCCAGCAGCTTGTTGGTTAACAATGAGCAGTTCTTC.

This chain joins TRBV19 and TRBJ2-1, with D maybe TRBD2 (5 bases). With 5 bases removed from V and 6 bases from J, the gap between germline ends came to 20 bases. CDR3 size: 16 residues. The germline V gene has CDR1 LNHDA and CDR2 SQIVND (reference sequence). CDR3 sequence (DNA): TGTGCCAGTAGTGCCGGACCGGGATTCTTAGGCAATGAGCAGTTCTTC. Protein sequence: CASSAGPGFLGNEQFF.

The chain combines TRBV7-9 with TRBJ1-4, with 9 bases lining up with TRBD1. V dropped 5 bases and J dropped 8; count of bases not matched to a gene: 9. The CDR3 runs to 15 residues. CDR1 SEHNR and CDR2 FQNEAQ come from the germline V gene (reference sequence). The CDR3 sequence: CASSRTGGLGEKLFF. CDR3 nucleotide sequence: TGTGCCAGCAGCCGAACAGGGGGCCTAGGGGAAAAACTGTTTTTT.

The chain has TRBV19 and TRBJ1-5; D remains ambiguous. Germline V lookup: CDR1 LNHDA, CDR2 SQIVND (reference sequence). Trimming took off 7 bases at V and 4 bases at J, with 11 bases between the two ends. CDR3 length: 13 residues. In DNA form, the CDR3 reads TGTGCCAGTAAGAAACCAGAGAATCAGCCCCAGCATTTT. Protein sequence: CASKKPENQPQHF.

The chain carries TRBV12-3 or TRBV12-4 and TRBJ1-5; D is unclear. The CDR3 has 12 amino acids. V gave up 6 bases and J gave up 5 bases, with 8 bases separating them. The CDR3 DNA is TGTGCCAGCAGCTTCCTCCATCAGCCCCAGCATTTT. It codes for CASSFLHQPQHF.